This T cell receptor (beta chain) was sequenced in a study of T cell repertoires in cytomegalovirus infection. Study-wide context: Alongside well-studied HLA-B-restricted CMV epitopes, recently identified HLA-C-restricted CMV epitopes were also used.

Germline loops: CDR1 LGHNT, CDR2 FRNRAP. The ends were cut back, 5 bases at V and 1 base at J, with 13 bases in the middle. The length of the CDR3 is 15 residues. On this clonotype itself: Its antigen remains unidentified.

A single record per CDR3 protein comes from TCRdb applying MiXCR to the reads. The sample yields roughly 200,000 distinct CDR3 sequences, around 40% seen once. This TCR was sampled from a human donor in good health (CMV status not recorded). Some clones in this sample may be carry-over from other donors' samples. This chain joins TRBV12-5 and TRBJ2-3; D possibly corresponds to TRBD1 (5 bases). Here the sequenced sample was CD8+ T cells from cultured PBMCs, taken from culture after CMV antigen stimulation. The CDR3 protein is CASGPPDKRTDTQYF. CDR3 DNA: TGTGCTAGTGGTCCACCGGACAAACGCACAGATACGCAGTATTTT.